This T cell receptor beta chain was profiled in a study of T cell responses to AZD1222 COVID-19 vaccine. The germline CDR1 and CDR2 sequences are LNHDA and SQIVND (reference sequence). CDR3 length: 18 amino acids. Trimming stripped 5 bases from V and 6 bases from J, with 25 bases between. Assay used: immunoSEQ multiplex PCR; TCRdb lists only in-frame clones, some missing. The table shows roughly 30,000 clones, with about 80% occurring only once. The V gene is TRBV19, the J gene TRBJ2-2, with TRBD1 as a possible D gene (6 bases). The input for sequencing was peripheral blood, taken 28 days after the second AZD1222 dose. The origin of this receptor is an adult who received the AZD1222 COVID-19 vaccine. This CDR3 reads CASSAYRVGYFSSGELFF. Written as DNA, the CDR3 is TGTGCCAGTAGTGCGTACAGGGTTGGTTATTTCAGTTCCGGGGAGCTGTTTTTT.